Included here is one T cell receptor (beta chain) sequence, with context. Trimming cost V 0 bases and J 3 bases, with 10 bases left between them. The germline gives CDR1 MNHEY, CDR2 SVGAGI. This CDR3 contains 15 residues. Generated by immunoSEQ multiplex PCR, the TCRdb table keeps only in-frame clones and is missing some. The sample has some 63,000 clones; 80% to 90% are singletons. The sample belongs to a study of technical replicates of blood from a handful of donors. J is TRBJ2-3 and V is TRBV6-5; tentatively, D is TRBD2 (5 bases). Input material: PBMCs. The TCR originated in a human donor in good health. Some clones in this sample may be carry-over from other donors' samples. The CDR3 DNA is TGTGCCAGCAGTTACTCGGGCAGGAGGACAGATACGCAGTATTTT. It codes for CASSYSGRRTDTQYF.